Listed below are T cell receptor beta chains from one sample, sequenced in a study of glioma-infiltrating T cells. TCRdb used MiXCR to reprocess the multiplex PCR reads, holding one entry per CDR3 protein. The sample gives about 99,000 distinct CDR3 sequences, around 28% of which show up once; 44% is in the top ten. The sample consisted of glioma tissue, nonneoplastic brain tissue, or PBMCs (not recorded which). These receptors came from a human donor with low-grade glioma or glioblastoma, undergoing nonglioma brain surgery, or in good health (not recorded which). CDR3s include the opening cysteine and the closing phenylalanine or tryptophan. The D gene is left open where the match is weak. The listing skips clone size in some rows; elsewhere it reads once, few, many or a size class.

d_gene	v_gene	j_gene	abundance	CDR3nt	CDR3aa
TRBD2	TRBV3-1	TRBJ2-7	.	TGTGCCAGCAGAGTCGGGGGGGACTACGAGCAGTACTTC	CASRVGGDYEQYF
.	TRBV7-2	TRBJ1-2	many	TGTGCCAGCAGCTCACGACAGGTCCGGGGCTACACCTTC	CASSSRQVRGYTF
.	TRBV6-2/TRBV6-3	TRBJ1-5	.	TGTGCCAGCATTGATCAGGGAAATCAGCCCCAGCATTTT	CASIDQGNQPQHF
.	TRBV6-2/TRBV6-3	TRBJ2-1	.	TGTGCCAGCAGTTACGCTCGCAGGGGACCCTCCTACAATGAGCAGTTCTTC	CASSYARRGPSYNEQFF
.	TRBV6-2/TRBV6-3	TRBJ1-2	many	TGTGCCAGCAGTTATTTCAGCTCCTATGGCTACACCTTC	CASSYFSSYGYTF
TRBD1	TRBV5-6	TRBJ2-1	.	TGTGCCAGCAGGCGAGGAACAGGGGGCGATGAGCAGTTCTTC	CASRRGTGGDEQFF
TRBD1	TRBV18	TRBJ2-7	many	TGTGCCAGCTCACTAGGGACAGGGAGCTCCTACGAGCAGTACTTC	CASSLGTGSSYEQYF
.	TRBV3-1	TRBJ1-5	.	TGTGCCAGCAGCCAAGTATGGGGGAATCAGCCCCAGCATTTT	CASSQVWGNQPQHF
TRBD1	TRBV27	TRBJ1-5	many	TGTGCCAGCAGTTCCTGGACAGGGGGTATCAATCAGCCCCAGCATTTT	CASSSWTGGINQPQHF
.	TRBV7-9	TRBJ2-3	many	TGTGCCAGCAGCCTGGCTAGGGGAACAGATACGCAGTATTTT	CASSLARGTDTQYF
TRBD2	TRBV7-2	TRBJ2-3	.	TGTGCCATCAGTCGGAGCGGGGGGCTGGCAGATACGCAGTATTTT	CAISRSGGLADTQYF
.	TRBV14	TRBJ1-1	.	TGTGCCAGCAGCACAGGGTACACTGAAGCTTTCTTT	CASSTGYTEAFF
TRBD1	TRBV7-2	TRBJ2-5	many	TGTGCCAGCAGCGGTCAGGGGGCCCAAGAGACCCAGTACTTC	CASSGQGAQETQYF
.	TRBV19	TRBJ2-1	.	TGTGCCAGTAGTACGCTTAGCGGAGAGCAGTTCTTC	CASSTLSGEQFF
.	TRBV27	TRBJ1-2	many	TGTGCCAGCAGCCCAATGGACAGCTCGAACTATGGCTACACCTTC	CASSPMDSSNYGYTF
.	TRBV19	TRBJ2-3	many	TGTGCCAGTAGTATAACACGGGACACACATACGCAGTATTTT	CASSITRDTHTQYF
.	TRBV4-1	TRBJ1-2	.	TGCGTTAGCAGCCCTCAAGACCCTCGAGACAGCAGCTATGGCTACACCTTC	CVSSPQDPRDSSYGYTF
TRBD1	TRBV20-1	TRBJ1-4	many	TGCAGTGCTAGAGATAACCAGGGGGGAGTGGAACTGTTTTTT	CSARDNQGGVELFF
TRBD2	TRBV14	TRBJ2-3	.	TGTGCCAGCAGCCAAGATCGCGGGGGTGTTATTACGGATACGCAGTATTTT	CASSQDRGGVITDTQYF
.	TRBV20-1	TRBJ2-1	once	TGCAGTGCTAGAGATCAACCGACTGGACGCTACAATGAGAAGTTCTTC	CSARDQPTGRYNEKFF
TRBD1	TRBV7-9	TRBJ2-7	many	TGTGCCAGCAGCTTCCCCAGGGGGCAAAGCTACGAGCAGTACTTC	CASSFPRGQSYEQYF
.	TRBV20-1	TRBJ2-1	.	TGCAGTGTTAGGACAAGGGAGCCGGGACTCCCGCTTGAGCAGTTCTTC	CSVRTREPGLPLEQFF
.	TRBV28	TRBJ1-2	many	TGTGCCAGCAACGGGGGACACTATGGCTACACCTTC	CASNGGHYGYTF
.	TRBV20-1	TRBJ1-5	medium-sized	TGCAGTGCTGCCGGACCGCCCATCAATCAGCCCCAGCATTTT	CSAAGPPINQPQHF
.	TRBV19	TRBJ1-6	.	TGTGCCAGTAGTATAGGGACAGCTCGGTCCTATAATTCACCCCTCCACTTT	CASSIGTARSYNSPLHF
.	TRBV7-2	TRBJ1-3	many	TGTGCCAGCAGCTTTAGTCAGAGCTCTGGAAACACCATATATTTT	CASSFSQSSGNTIYF
.	TRBV6-1	TRBJ2-1	many	TGTGCCAGCAGACAGACAGGAGGAGGGTACAATGAGCAGTTCTTC	CASRQTGGGYNEQFF
TRBD1	TRBV20-1	TRBJ1-6	many	TGCAGTGCTGGATCAGGGGGCGCTTCTTTCTATAATTCACCCCTCCACTTT	CSAGSGGASFYNSPLHF
.	TRBV7-2	TRBJ2-1	many	TGTGCCAGCAGCTCTTCGGACGGCAACAATGAGCAGTTCTTC	CASSSSDGNNEQFF
.	TRBV20-1	TRBJ2-5	.	TGCAGTGCTAACGCCCGGGGCCAAGAGACCCAGTACTTC	CSANARGQETQYF
TRBD1	TRBV2	TRBJ1-5	many	TGTGCCAGCAGTGAATCTCCTGGACAGGGATACAATCAGCCCCAGCATTTT	CASSESPGQGYNQPQHF
TRBD2	TRBV6-1	TRBJ2-3	many	TGTGCCAGCAGTGTCTTCTTGGGGGGGGGCACAGATACGCAGTATTTT	CASSVFLGGGTDTQYF
TRBD1	TRBV28	TRBJ1-3	many	TGTGCCAGCAGTCTCGACAGGGGGACATCATCTGGAAACACCATATATTTT	CASSLDRGTSSGNTIYF
TRBD1	TRBV6-1	TRBJ1-1	many	TGTGCCAGCAGTTCAGACAGGGGGCATTCGGATACTGAAGCTTTCTTT	CASSSDRGHSDTEAFF
TRBD1	TRBV2	TRBJ2-1	few	TGTGCCAGCAGGAGGGACAGGGGTTGGGATGAGCAGTTCTTC	CASRRDRGWDEQFF
.	TRBV20-1	TRBJ1-5	many	TGCAGTGCTAGGACAGCAAATCAGCCCCAGCATTTT	CSARTANQPQHF
TRBD1	TRBV7-2	TRBJ1-3	.	TGTGCCAGCAGCTTAGGGACAGGGGCTTACACTGGAAACACCATATATTTT	CASSLGTGAYTGNTIYF
TRBD1	TRBV24-1	TRBJ2-3	many	TGTGCCACCAGTCGGACAGGGAGAACAGATACGCAGTATTTT	CATSRTGRTDTQYF
.	TRBV7-2	TRBJ2-5	many	TGTGCCAGCAGCTTAGTAGTAGGGAGAGAGACCCAGTACTTC	CASSLVVGRETQYF
.	TRBV6-2/TRBV6-3	TRBJ1-5	many	TGTGCCAGCAGTTACGAGGGGGTAGATTTAACCCAGCATTTT	CASSYEGVDLTQHF
.	TRBV12-3/TRBV12-4	TRBJ1-2	.	TGTGCCAGCCGACCACGCCCAGGGAGGTATGGCTACACCTTC	CASRPRPGRYGYTF
.	TRBV4-3	TRBJ2-1	.	TGCGCCAGCAGCCAGAATAGTGAGTCCTACAATGAGCAGTTCTTC	CASSQNSESYNEQFF
TRBD2	TRBV20-1	TRBJ2-3	medium-sized	TGCAGGCCAGCTAGCGGTTACACAGATACGCAGTATTTT	CRPASGYTDTQYF
TRBD2	TRBV27	TRBJ2-1	many	TGTGCCAGCAGTCTCGGGACTAGCGGGGGTTATGAGCAGTTCTTC	CASSLGTSGGYEQFF
TRBD1	TRBV18	TRBJ2-5	few	TGTGCCAGCTCACCACTACCCGGGACAGGGAGTCGGTACCAAGAGACCCAGTACTTC	CASSPLPGTGSRYQETQYF
.	TRBV3-1	TRBJ2-3	many	TGTGCCAGCAGCCAAGCCGATACGCAGTATTTT	CASSQADTQYF
.	TRBV7-6	TRBJ2-6	.	TGTGCCAGCAGGGGGGACGGACCTAAGCCGTCTGGGGCCAACGTCATGACTTTC	CASRGDGPKPSGANVMTF
.	TRBV18	TRBJ1-4	.	TGTGCCAGCTCACCACCCGGTAACCCTGAAAAACTGTTTTTT	CASSPPGNPEKLFF
TRBD1	TRBV20-1	TRBJ2-5	many	TGCAGTGCTAGAGATCGTCGGGACAGTGAAGAGACCCAGTACTTC	CSARDRRDSEETQYF
TRBD1	TRBV20-1	TRBJ2-3	few	TGCAGTGCTAGACCGGGACAGAGGAATTCGGATACGCAGTATTTT	CSARPGQRNSDTQYF
TRBD1	TRBV20-1	TRBJ2-7	many	TGCAGTGCTAGCTCCGGGACAGGGCCTGTCTACGAGCAGTACTTC	CSASSGTGPVYEQYF
.	TRBV7-2	TRBJ2-1	.	TGTGCCAGCGGGCCCCGGGGGAGCTCCTACAATGAGCAGTTCTTC	CASGPRGSSYNEQFF
.	TRBV29-1	TRBJ2-1	.	TGCAGCTTCCAGGCTTACTCCTACAATGAGCAGTTCTTC	CSFQAYSYNEQFF